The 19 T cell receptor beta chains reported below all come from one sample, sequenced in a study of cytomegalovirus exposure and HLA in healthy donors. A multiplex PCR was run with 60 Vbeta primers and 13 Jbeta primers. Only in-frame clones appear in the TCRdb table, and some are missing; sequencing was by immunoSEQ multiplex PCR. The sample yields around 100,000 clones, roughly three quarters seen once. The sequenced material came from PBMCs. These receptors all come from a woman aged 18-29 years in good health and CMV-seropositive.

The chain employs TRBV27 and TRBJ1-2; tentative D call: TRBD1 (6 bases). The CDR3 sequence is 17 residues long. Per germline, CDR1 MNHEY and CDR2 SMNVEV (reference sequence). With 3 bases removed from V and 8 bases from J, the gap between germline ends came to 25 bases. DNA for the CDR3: TGTGCCAGCAGTTTCTCGTACAGGGACCAAATTTACCACGGCTACACCTTC. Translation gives CASSFSYRDQIYHGYTF.

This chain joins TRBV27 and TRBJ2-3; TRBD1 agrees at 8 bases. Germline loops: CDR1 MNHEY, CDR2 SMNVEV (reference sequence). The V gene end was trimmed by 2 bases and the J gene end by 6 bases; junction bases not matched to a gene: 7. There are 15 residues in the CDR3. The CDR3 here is CASSLLGQAVDTQYF. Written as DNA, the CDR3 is TGTGCCAGCAGTTTACTGGGACAGGCAGTGGATACGCAGTATTTT.

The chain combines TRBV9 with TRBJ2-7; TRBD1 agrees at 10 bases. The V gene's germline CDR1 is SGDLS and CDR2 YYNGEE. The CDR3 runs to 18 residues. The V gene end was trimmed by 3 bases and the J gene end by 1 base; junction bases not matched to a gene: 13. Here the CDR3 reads CASSDYGTGEKGSYEQYF. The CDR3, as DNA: TGTGCCAGCAGCGATTACGGGACAGGGGAAAAAGGGTCCTACGAGCAGTACTTC.

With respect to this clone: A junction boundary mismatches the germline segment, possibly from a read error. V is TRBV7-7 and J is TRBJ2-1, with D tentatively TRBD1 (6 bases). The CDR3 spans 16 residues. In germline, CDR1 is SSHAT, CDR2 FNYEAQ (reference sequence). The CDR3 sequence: CASSPGVREGDNEQFF. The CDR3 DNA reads TGTGCTAGCAGCCCAGGGGTCCGGGAAGGGGACAATGAGCAGTTCTTC.

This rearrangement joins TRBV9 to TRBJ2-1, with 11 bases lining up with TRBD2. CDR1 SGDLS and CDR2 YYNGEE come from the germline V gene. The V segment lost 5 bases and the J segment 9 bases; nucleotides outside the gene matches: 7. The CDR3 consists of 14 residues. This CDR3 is CASSFGTSGLEQFF. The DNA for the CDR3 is TGTGCCAGCAGTTTCGGGACTAGCGGCCTTGAGCAGTTCTTC.

The DNA of the CDR3 is TGTGCCTGGAGTGTATCCCTTAGTGATGAGCAGTTCTTC. Its translation is CAWSVSLSDEQFF. This chain connects TRBV30 to TRBJ2-1, with D hard to call. Trimming pared 0 bases from V and 8 bases from J, leaving 11 bases between. Germline-derived CDR1 and CDR2 are GTSNPN and SVGIG (reference sequence). CDR3 length equals 13 residues.

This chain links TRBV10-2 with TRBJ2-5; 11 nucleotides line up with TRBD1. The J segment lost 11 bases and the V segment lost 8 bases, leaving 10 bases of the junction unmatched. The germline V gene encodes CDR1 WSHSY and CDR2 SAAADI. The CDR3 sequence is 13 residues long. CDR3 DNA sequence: TGCGCCAGCGTCTGGACAGGGGGCGAAGAGCAGTACTTC. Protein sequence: CASVWTGGEEQYF.

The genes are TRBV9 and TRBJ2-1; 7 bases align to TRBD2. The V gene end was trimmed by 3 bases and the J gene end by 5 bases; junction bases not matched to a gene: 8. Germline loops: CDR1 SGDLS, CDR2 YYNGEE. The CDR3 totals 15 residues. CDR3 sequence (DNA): TGTGCCAGCAGCGACCCGAGGACTAGGGACAATGAGCAGTTCTTC. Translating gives CASSDPRTRDNEQFF.

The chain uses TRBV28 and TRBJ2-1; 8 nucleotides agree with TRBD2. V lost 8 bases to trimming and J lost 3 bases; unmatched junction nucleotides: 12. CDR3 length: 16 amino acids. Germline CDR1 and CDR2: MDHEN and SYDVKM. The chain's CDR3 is CASLGGAGVVYNEQFF. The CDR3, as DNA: TGTGCCAGCCTAGGGGGAGCGGGAGTCGTCTACAATGAGCAGTTCTTC.

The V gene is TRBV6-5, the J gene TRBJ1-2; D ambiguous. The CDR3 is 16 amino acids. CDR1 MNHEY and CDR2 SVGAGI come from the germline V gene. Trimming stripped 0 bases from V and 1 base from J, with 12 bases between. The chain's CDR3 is CASSYSIIQSNYGYTF. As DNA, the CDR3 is TGTGCCAGCAGTTACTCGATTATACAAAGTAACTATGGCTACACCTTC.

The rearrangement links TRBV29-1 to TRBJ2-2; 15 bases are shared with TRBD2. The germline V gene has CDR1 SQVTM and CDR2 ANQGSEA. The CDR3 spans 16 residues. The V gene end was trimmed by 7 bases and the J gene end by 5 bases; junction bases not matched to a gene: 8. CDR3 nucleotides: TGCAGCGCTAGGACTAGCGGGGGGGCGAGGACCGGGGAGCTGTTTTTT. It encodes CSARTSGGARTGELFF.

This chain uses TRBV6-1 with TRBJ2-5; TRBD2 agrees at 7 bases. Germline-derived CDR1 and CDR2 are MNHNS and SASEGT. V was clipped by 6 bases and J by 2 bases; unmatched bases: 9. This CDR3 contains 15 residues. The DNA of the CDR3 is TGTGCCAGCAGGCGATGGGGGACTATACAAGAGACCCAGTACTTC. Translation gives CASRRWGTIQETQYF.

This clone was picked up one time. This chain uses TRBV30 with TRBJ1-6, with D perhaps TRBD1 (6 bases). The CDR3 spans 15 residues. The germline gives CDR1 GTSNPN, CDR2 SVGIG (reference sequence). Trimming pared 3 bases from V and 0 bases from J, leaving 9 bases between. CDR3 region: CAWSGQSSYNSPLHF. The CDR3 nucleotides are TGTGCCTGGAGCGGACAGAGCTCCTATAATTCACCCCTCCACTTT.

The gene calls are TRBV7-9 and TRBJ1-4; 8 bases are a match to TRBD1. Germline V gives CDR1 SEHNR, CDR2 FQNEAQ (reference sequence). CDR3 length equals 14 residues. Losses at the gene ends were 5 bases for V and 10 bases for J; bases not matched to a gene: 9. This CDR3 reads CASSGGQGVGKLFF. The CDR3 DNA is TGTGCCAGCAGCGGAGGACAGGGTGTAGGAAAACTGTTTTTT.

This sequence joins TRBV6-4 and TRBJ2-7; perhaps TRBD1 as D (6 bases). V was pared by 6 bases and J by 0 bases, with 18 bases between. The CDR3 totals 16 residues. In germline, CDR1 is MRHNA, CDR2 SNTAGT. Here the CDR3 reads CASREVDRKTSYEQYF. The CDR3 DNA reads TGTGCCAGCAGGGAAGTCGACAGGAAAACCTCCTACGAGCAGTACTTC.

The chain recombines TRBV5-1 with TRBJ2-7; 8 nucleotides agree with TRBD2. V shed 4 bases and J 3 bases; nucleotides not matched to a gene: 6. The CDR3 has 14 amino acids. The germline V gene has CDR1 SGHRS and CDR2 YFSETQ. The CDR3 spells CASSRSGTNYEQYF. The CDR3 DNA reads TGCGCCAGCAGCCGTAGCGGGACTAACTACGAGCAGTACTTC.

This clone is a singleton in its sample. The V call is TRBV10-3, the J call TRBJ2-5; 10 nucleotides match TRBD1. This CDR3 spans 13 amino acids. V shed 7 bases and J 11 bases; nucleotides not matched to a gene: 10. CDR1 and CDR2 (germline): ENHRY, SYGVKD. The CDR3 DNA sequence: TGTGCCATCACAGGGACAGGGGCTGGTGAGCAGTACTTC. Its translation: CAITGTGAGEQYF.

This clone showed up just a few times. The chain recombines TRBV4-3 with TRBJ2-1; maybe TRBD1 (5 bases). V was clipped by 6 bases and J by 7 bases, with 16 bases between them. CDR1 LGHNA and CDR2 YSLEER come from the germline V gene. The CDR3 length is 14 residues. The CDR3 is CASRRIGAGNEQFF. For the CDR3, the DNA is TGCGCCAGCAGAAGGATAGGGGCCGGAAATGAGCAGTTCTTC.

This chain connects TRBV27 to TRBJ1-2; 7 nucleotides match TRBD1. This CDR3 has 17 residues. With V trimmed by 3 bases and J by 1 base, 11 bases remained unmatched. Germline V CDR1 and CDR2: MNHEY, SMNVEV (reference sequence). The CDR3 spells CASSFTGVPSINYGYTF. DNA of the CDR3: TGTGCCAGCAGTTTCACAGGGGTTCCCTCGATTAACTATGGCTACACCTTC.